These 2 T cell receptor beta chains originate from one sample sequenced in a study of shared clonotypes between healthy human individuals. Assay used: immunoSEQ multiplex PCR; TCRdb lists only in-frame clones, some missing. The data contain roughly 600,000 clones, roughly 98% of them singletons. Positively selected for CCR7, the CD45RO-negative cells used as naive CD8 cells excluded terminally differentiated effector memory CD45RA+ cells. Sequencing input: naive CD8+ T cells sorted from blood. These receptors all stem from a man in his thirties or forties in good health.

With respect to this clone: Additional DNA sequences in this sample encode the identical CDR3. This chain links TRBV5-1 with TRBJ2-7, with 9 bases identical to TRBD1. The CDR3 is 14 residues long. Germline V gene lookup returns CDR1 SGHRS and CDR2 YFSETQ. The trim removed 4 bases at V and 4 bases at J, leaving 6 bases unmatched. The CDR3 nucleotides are TGCGCCAGCAGCAGCGGGACAGGGACATACGAGCAGTACTTC. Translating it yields CASSSGTGTYEQYF.

In nucleotides, the CDR3 is TGTGCCAGCAGTTACTCTATGGGAATGAACACTGAAGCTTTCTTT. It encodes CASSYSMGMNTEAFF. The chain employs TRBV6-5 and TRBJ1-1; D is uncertain. The CDR3 extends over 15 amino acids. In germline, CDR1 is MNHEY, CDR2 SVGAGI. V lost 0 bases to trimming and J lost 0 bases, with 8 bases between them.